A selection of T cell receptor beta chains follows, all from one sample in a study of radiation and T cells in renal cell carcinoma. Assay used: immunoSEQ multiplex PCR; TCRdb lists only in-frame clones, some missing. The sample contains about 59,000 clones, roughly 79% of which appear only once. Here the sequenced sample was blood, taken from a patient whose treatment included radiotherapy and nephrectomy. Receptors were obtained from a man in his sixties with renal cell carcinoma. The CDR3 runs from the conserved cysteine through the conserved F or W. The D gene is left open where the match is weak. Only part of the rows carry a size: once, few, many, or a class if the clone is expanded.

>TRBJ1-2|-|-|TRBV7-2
TGTGCCAGCAGCTTAGGCGCGCTGGAGGGTCGGGGCTACACCTTC
CASSLGALEGRGYTF
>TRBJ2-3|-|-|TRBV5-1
TGCGCCAGCAGCCTGGGTTTAGCCTCCACAGATACGCAGTATTTT
CASSLGLASTDTQYF
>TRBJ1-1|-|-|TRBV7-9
TGTGCCAGCAGCCTTAGCGGGATTGAAGCTTTCTTT
CASSLSGIEAFF
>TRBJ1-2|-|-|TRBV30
TGTGCCTGGAGGGGTTTTCAGACTGGTAACTATGGCTACACCTTC
CAWRGFQTGNYGYTF
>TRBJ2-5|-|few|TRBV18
TGTGCCAGCTCAAAAAGACAGGATCAAGAGACCCAGTACTTC
CASSKRQDQETQYF
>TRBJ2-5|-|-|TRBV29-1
TGCAGCGCTCAGATGATGGGGAAATCAGAGACCCAGTACTTC
CSAQMMGKSETQYF
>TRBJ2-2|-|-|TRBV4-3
TGCGCCAGCAGCCAAGATCGTCCTGAGAACACCGGGGAGCTGTTTTTT
CASSQDRPENTGELFF
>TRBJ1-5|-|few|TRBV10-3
TGTGCCATCAGTGTGGACAATCAGCCCCAGCATTTT
CAISVDNQPQHF
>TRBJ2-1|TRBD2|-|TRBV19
TGTGCCAGTAGTTATAGCGGGGGTGCCTACAATGAGCAGTTCTTC
CASSYSGGAYNEQFF
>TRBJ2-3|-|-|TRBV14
TGTGCCAGCAGCCAATCTAGTAACCTAGGAGATACGCAGTATTTT
CASSQSSNLGDTQYF
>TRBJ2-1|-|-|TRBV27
TGTGCCAGCAGCCCGAGCGAGACCTCCTACAATGAGCAGTTCTTC
CASSPSETSYNEQFF
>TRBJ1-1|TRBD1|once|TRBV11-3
TGTGCCAGCAGCTTGAATGGACAGGGTGGCGCTGAAGCTTTCTTT
CASSLNGQGGAEAFF
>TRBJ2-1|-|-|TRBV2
TGTGCCAGCATCCCAGACTTGATCTCATACAATGAGCAGTTCTTC
CASIPDLISYNEQFF
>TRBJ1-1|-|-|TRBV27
TGTGCCAGCAGTTTAAGGATTTTGAACACTGAAGCTTTCTTT
CASSLRILNTEAFF
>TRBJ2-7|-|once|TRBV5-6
TGTGCCAGCAGCCGCCGAATGTTACGGGCCCACTACGAGCAGTACTTC
CASSRRMLRAHYEQYF
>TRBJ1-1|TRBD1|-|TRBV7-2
TGTGCCAGCAGCCGGGACAGGATGAACACTGAAGCTTTCTTT
CASSRDRMNTEAFF
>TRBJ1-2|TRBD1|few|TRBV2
TGTGCCAGCAGAACAGGGGGCAGGATGGATGGCTACACCTTC
CASRTGGRMDGYTF
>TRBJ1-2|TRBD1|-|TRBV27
TGTGCCAGCAGTCCACGTAGGGGGCTGCGGGGCTACACCTTC
CASSPRRGLRGYTF
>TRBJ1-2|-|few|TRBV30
TGTGCCTGGCGCCTGGGGCCGCATCGGGAAGCCGGCTACACCTTC
CAWRLGPHREAGYTF
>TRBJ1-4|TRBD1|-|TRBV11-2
TGTGCCAGCAGTTCCGCCCCCAGGGGGCGCCTGGAAAAACTGTTTTTT
CASSSAPRGRLEKLFF
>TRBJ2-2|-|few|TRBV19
TGTGCCAGTAGGACCGGGACGGCCACCGGGGAGCTGTTTTTT
CASRTGTATGELFF
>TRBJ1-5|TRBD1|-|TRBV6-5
TGTGCCAGCAGAGGGACAGGGTATCAGCCCCAGCATTTT
CASRGTGYQPQHF
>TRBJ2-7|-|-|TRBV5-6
TGTGCCAGCAGCCCCGGGGCCGGCGAGCAGTACTTC
CASSPGAGEQYF
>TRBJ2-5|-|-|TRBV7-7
TGTGCCAGCAGCTTGGGGATGAAAGAGACCCAGTACTTC
CASSLGMKETQYF
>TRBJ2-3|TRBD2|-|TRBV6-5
TGTGCCAGCTCAAGGGGGACTAGCGGGAGAGATACGCAGTATTTT
CASSRGTSGRDTQYF
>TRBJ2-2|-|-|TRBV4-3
TGCGCCAGCAGCCAAGATATGGACGGCTGGGGGGCCGGGGAGCTGTTTTTT
CASSQDMDGWGAGELFF
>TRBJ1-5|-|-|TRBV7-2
TGTGCCAGCAGCTTAGGGGGCGGGGGCGGCAATCAGCCCCAGCATTTT
CASSLGGGGGNQPQHF
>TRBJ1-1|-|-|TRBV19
TGTGCCAGTAGTATATGGGGCACCCTTAACACTGAAGCTTTCTTT
CASSIWGTLNTEAFF
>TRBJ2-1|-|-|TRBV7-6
TGTGCCAGCAGCTCGAGGGGGGGAGGAAATGAGCAGTTCTTC
CASSSRGGGNEQFF
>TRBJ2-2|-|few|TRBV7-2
TGTGCCAGCAGCTTAAGTGGACTGACGGTCGAGGAGCTGTTTTTT
CASSLSGLTVEELFF
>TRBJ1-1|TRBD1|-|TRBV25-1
TGTGCCAGCAGTGAACCGGACAGGGGAGGAACTGAAGCTTTCTTT
CASSEPDRGGTEAFF
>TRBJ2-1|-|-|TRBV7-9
TGTGCCAGCAGCTTTCGACCAGAGCAGTTCTTC
CASSFRPEQFF
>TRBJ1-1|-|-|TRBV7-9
TGTGCCAGCAGCTTATTCGCAGGGGAAACTGAAGCTTTCTTT
CASSLFAGETEAFF
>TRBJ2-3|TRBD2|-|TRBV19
TGTGCCAGTAGCCCAGGGACTAGCGGAGCCGATACGCAGTATTTT
CASSPGTSGADTQYF
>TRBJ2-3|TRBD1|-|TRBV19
TGTGCCAGTAGTATCGGACAGGGGGGAGATACGCAGTATTTT
CASSIGQGGDTQYF
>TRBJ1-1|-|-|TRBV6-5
TGTGCCAGCAGTTACTCGGGAGGGAACACTGAAGCTTTCTTT
CASSYSGGNTEAFF
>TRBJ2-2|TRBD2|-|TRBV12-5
TGTGCTAGTGGTTTCGCTAGCGGGAGGGAGCTGTTTTTT
CASGFASGRELFF
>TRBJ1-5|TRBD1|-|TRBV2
TGTGCCACCAACCCGGGACAGGTCAATCAGCCCCAGCATTTT
CATNPGQVNQPQHF
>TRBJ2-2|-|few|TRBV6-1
TGTGCCAGCAGTGAAATGGGGTCCGGGGAGCTGTTTTTT
CASSEMGSGELFF
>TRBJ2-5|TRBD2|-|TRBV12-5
TGTGCTAGTGCCCCACCCGGACTAGCGGACGGGGAGACCCAGTACTTC
CASAPPGLADGETQYF
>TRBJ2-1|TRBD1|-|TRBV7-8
TGTGCCAGCAGCCCGCGAGGACAGGGTTTCCAGTTCTTC
CASSPRGQGFQFF